The 9 T cell receptor beta chains below come from one sample, sequenced in a study of blood T cell repertoires in COVID-19. Sequencing used immunoSEQ multiplex PCR; TCRdb keeps in-frame clones, though not all of them. Among more than 300,000 clones, about 90% were seen once, and the ten largest hold about 6.8%. The sample comprised peripheral blood. Receptor source: a man younger than 35 who had recovered from COVID-19.

This chain uses TRBV7-9 with TRBJ2-7; 8 bases align to TRBD2. The CDR3 is 14 residues long. CDR1 is SEHNR, CDR2 FQNEAQ, per germline (reference sequence). Trimming took 3 bases from V and 3 from J; bases not matched to a gene: 4. The CDR3 nucleotides are TGTGCCAGCAGCTTCGGGGGGGACTACTACGAGCAGTACTTC. It codes for CASSFGGDYYEQYF.

This clone has a single count. Other nucleotide sequences in the sample specify the same CDR3. The chain has TRBV5-1 and TRBJ1-4; D remains ambiguous. CDR3 length equals 16 residues. The germline V gene encodes CDR1 SGHRS and CDR2 YFSETQ. Deletions cut 1 base from V and 0 bases from J, with 10 bases between. The CDR3 nucleotides are TGCGCCAGCAGCTTGCAGGCCCGAGCAACTAATGAAAAACTGTTTTTT. It is translated as CASSLQARATNEKLFF.

The chain carries TRBV2 and TRBJ1-1; the match to TRBD1 covers 11 bases. The length of the CDR3 is 15 residues. After removal of 6 bases from V and 5 bases from J, the junction contained 8 bases not matched to a gene. Germline CDR1 SNHLY, CDR2 FYNNEI. CDR3 sequence reads: CASRAGTGGYTEAFF. The CDR3 coding sequence is TGTGCCAGCAGGGCCGGGACAGGGGGTTATACTGAAGCTTTCTTT.

The V and J genes are TRBV19 and TRBJ1-4; D is possibly TRBD1 (6 bases). Looked up from germline, CDR1 is LNHDA and CDR2 is SQIVND (reference sequence). This CDR3 has 13 amino acids. V was trimmed by 4 bases and J by 8 bases, leaving 11 bases between them. CDR3 in DNA: TGTGCCAGTAGTAGGGCAGGGGTGGAAAAACTGTTTTTT. Amino acid sequence: CASSRAGVEKLFF.

The V gene is TRBV5-1, the J gene TRBJ2-7; 11 bases map to TRBD2. This CDR3 is 14 amino acids long. Germline CDR1 and CDR2: SGHRS and YFSETQ. With 7 bases clipped from V and 6 bases from J, the junction kept 9 bases outside the gene matches. This CDR3 is CASGSGTSGSEQYF. As DNA, the CDR3 is TGCGCCAGCGGAAGCGGGACTAGCGGTTCCGAGCAGTACTTC.

The chain recombines TRBV12-3 or TRBV12-4 with TRBJ1-2; 8 bases are a match to TRBD1. CDR3 size: 13 residues. V shed 5 bases, J shed 5 bases, and the junction held 4 bases outside the gene matches. The CDR3 region is CASSPGTGYGYTF. DNA for the CDR3: TGTGCCAGCAGTCCCGGGACAGGATATGGCTACACCTTC.

The chain is built from TRBV6-6 and TRBJ1-2; TRBD1 matches at 9 bases. V shed 2 bases and J 6 bases; nucleotides not matched to a gene: 1. The CDR3 length is 13 residues. Per the germline V gene, CDR1 is MNHNY and CDR2 is SVGAGI (reference sequence). The CDR3 region is CASSYRDRDGYTF. For the CDR3, the DNA is TGTGCCAGCAGTTACCGGGACAGGGATGGCTACACCTTC.

As for this clone: This sample also contains other DNA sequences that code for the same CDR3. This chain connects TRBV12-3 or TRBV12-4 to TRBJ1-5, with D unclear. V lost 6 bases to trimming and J lost 3 bases, with 6 bases between them. The length of the CDR3 is 12 residues. CDR3 sequence: CASSPSNQPQHF. The CDR3 DNA reads TGTGCCAGCAGCCCCTCCAATCAGCCCCAGCATTTT.

The chain employs TRBV18 and TRBJ1-5, with 7 bases lining up with TRBD1. CDR3 length: 15 amino acids. With 4 bases clipped from V and 2 bases from J, the junction kept 5 bases outside the gene matches. Per germline, CDR1 KGHSH and CDR2 LQKENI. The CDR3 here is CASSLSGQGNQPQHF. For the CDR3, the DNA is TGTGCCAGCTCACTAAGCGGACAGGGCAATCAGCCCCAGCATTTT.